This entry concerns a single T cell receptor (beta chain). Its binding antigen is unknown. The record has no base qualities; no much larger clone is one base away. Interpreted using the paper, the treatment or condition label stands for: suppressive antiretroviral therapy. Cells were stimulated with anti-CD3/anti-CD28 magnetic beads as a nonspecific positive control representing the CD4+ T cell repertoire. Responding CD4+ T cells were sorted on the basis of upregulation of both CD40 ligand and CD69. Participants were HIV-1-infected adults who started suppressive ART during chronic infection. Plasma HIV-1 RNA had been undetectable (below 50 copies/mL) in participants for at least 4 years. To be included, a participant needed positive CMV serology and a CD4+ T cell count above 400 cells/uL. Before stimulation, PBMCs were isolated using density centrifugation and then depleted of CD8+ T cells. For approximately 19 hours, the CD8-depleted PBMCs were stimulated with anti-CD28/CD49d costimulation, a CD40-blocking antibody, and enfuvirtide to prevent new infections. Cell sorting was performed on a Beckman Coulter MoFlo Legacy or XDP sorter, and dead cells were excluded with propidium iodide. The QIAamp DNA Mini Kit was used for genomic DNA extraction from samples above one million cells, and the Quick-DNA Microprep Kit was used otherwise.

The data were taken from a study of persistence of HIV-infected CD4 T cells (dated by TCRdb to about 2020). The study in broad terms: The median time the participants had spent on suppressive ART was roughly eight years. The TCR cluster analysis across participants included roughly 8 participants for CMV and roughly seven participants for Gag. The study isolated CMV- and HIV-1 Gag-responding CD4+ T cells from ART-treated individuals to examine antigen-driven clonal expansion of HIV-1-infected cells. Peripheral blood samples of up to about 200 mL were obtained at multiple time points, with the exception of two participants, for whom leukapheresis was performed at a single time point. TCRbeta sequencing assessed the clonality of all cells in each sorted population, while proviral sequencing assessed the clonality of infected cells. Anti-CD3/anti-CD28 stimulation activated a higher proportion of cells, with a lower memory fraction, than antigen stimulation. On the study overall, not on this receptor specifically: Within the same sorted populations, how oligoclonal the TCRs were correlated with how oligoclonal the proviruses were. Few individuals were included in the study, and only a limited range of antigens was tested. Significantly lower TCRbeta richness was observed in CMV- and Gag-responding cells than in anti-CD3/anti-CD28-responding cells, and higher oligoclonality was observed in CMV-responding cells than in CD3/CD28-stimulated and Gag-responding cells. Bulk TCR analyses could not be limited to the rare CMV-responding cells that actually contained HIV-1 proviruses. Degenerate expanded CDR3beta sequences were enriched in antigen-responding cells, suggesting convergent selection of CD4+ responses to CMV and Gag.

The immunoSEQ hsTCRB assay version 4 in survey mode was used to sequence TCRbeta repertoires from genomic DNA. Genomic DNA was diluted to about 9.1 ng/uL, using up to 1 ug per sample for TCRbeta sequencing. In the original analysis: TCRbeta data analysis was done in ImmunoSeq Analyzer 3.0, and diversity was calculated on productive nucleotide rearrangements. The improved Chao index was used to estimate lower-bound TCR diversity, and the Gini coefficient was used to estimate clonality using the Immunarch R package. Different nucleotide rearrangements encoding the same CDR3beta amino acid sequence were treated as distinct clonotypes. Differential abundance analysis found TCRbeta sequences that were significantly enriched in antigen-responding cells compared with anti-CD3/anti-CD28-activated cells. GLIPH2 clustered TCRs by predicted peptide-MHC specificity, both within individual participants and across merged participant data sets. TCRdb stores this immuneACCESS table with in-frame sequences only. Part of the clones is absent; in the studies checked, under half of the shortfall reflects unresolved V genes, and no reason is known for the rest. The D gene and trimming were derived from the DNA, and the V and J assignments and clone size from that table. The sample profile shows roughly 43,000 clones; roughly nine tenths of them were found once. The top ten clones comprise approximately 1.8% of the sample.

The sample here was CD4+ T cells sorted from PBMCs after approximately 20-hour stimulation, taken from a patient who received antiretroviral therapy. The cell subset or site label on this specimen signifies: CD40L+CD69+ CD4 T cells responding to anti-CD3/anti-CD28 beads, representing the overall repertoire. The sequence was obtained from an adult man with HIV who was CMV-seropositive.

In nucleotide form, the sequence is TGTGCCAGCAGCTTACGGACAGGGGGGAATTCAGATACGCAGTATTTT. It translates as CASSLRTGGNSDTQYF. The receptor chain draws on TRBV9 and TRBJ2-3, with 10 bases in between that match TRBD1. The CDR3 starts with the cysteine, ends with the phenylalanine, and has 16 residues. Just the 48-base CDR3 DNA is kept, in frame starting at base 1. CDR1 and CDR2 are read off the germline V gene as SGDLS and YYNGEE. After removal of 4 bases from V and 4 bases from J, the junction retains 9 bases not matched to a gene. Outside the CDR3, residues come from the reference TRBV9 and TRBJ2-3 proteins, so the full variable domain is: DSGVTQTPKHLITATGQRVTLRCSPRSGDLSVYWYQQSLDQGLQFLIQYYNGEERAKGNILERFSAQQFPDLHSELNLSSLELGDSALYFCASSLRTGGNSDTQYFGPGTRLTVL.